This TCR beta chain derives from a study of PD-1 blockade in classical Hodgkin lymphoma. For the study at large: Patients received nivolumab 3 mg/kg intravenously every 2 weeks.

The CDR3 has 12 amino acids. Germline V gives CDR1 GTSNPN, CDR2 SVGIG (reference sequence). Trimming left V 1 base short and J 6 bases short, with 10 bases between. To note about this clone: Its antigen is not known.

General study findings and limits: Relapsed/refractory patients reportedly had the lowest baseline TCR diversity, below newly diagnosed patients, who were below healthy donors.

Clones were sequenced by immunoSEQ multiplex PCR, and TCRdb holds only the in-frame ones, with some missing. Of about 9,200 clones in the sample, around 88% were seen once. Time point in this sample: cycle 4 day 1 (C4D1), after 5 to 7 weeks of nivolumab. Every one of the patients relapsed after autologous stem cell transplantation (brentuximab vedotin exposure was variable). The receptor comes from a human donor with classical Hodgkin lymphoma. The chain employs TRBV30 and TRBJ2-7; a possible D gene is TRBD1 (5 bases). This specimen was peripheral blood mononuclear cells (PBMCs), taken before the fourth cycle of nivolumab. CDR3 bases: TGTGCCTGGAGTGAACTTGGGGCCGAGCAGTACTTC. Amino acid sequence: CAWSELGAEQYF.